A selection of T cell receptor beta chains follows, all from one sample in a study of monozygotic twins with inflammatory bowel disease. For each CDR3 protein, TCRdb gives one entry from its re-call of the 5' RACE reads, without DNA. This repertoire comprises hundreds of thousands of distinct CDR3 sequences; its ten largest clones make up 2% to 3%. Sequenced sample: blood. The receptor set was obtained from a human donor with ulcerative colitis or Crohn's disease, or a healthy co-twin of an affected twin (not recorded which). Both conserved end residues are part of each CDR3.

CDR3: CSARTSAGNEHFF
J: TRBJ2-1
V: TRBV20-1

CDR3: CASSPTGLAGNTRELFF
J: TRBJ2-2
V: TRBV7-3

CDR3: CASSLKTGSEQYF
J: TRBJ2-7
V: TRBV7-2

CDR3: CASSLRGQNYGYTF
J: TRBJ1-2
V: TRBV5-1

CDR3: CASRTSTGELFF
J: TRBJ2-2
V: TRBV28

CDR3: CASRPQSLNTEAFF
J: TRBJ1-1
V: TRBV6-1

CDR3: CSVSDKGSNAGELFF
J: TRBJ2-2
V: TRBV29-1

CDR3: CASSRGASGSTDTQYF
J: TRBJ2-3
V: TRBV11-2

CDR3: CASSLGASEETQYF
J: TRBJ2-5
V: TRBV12-3/TRBV12-4

CDR3: CASSLGGTGAYEQYF
J: TRBJ2-7
V: TRBV5-1

CDR3: CASRAGPLGPQHF
J: TRBJ1-5
V: TRBV12-3/TRBV12-4

CDR3: CASSLGNTQYF
J: TRBJ2-3
V: TRBV28

CDR3: CASSLGLYEQFF
J: TRBJ2-1
V: TRBV7-2

CDR3: CASSLYNLAGNTQYF
J: TRBJ2-3
V: TRBV7-2

CDR3: CASSLAGQGGYGYTF
J: TRBJ1-2
V: TRBV12-3/TRBV12-4

CDR3: CASSSPQREVTGELFF
J: TRBJ2-2
V: TRBV5-6

CDR3: CSASPTQPPWGGMGNEQFF
J: TRBJ2-1
V: TRBV20-1

CDR3: CSARIESGVRAGELFF
J: TRBJ2-2
V: TRBV20-1

CDR3: CSGRLAGIYNEQFF
J: TRBJ2-1
V: TRBV20-1

CDR3: CATSESGRAFVETQYF
J: TRBJ2-5
V: TRBV24-1

CDR3: CAWSLTQVTDTQYF
J: TRBJ2-3
V: TRBV30

CDR3: CAIRRDRTSPLHF
J: TRBJ1-6
V: TRBV10-3

CDR3: CASSIVGYNEQFF
J: TRBJ2-1
V: TRBV19

CDR3: CAISESRTQTPISPLHF
J: TRBJ1-6
V: TRBV10-3

CDR3: CASSLVGLSGGAVIDTQYF
J: TRBJ2-3
V: TRBV5-1

CDR3: CASSLDGSPSYEQYF
J: TRBJ2-7
V: TRBV5-1

CDR3: CASSPASGVGETQYF
J: TRBJ2-5
V: TRBV5-1

CDR3: CSTEGGHRDTDTQYF
J: TRBJ2-3
V: TRBV29-1

CDR3: CASRESQNYGYTF
J: TRBJ1-2
V: TRBV3-1

CDR3: CASSFQGGEQYF
J: TRBJ2-7
V: TRBV7-7

CDR3: CSASQSRNTEAFF
J: TRBJ1-1
V: TRBV20-1

CDR3: CASSPLRVDEQYF
J: TRBJ2-7
V: TRBV18

CDR3: CASSPAAEQFF
J: TRBJ2-1
V: TRBV7-9

CDR3: CASSLTPWRSSGANVLTF
J: TRBJ2-6
V: TRBV12-3/TRBV12-4

CDR3: CSVESHGNTIYF
J: TRBJ1-3
V: TRBV29-1

CDR3: CASSLNPSTEAFF
J: TRBJ1-1
V: TRBV7-3

CDR3: CASSLGTAGRELFF
J: TRBJ2-2
V: TRBV7-2

CDR3: CASSPGAGGATDTQYF
J: TRBJ2-3
V: TRBV7-2

CDR3: CASSPPTGGSVTSEAFF
J: TRBJ1-1
V: TRBV18

CDR3: CASSLGEGLSSYNEQFF
J: TRBJ2-1
V: TRBV5-1

CDR3: CASLPGARYNEQFF
J: TRBJ2-1
V: TRBV6-2/TRBV6-3

CDR3: CASSLAGSLFGTDTQYF
J: TRBJ2-3
V: TRBV5-1

CDR3: CSASWVNTEAFF
J: TRBJ1-1
V: TRBV29-1

CDR3: CASSKTPTYGYTF
J: TRBJ1-2
V: TRBV12-3/TRBV12-4

CDR3: CASSSLGPYQETQYF
J: TRBJ2-5
V: TRBV7-9

CDR3: CASSPGRNYGYTF
J: TRBJ1-2
V: TRBV6-2/TRBV6-3

CDR3: CASSVDRAYEQYF
J: TRBJ2-7
V: TRBV5-1

CDR3: CASSPEWAGGSPLHF
J: TRBJ1-6
V: TRBV7-2

CDR3: CSVQKELAGVYEQYF
J: TRBJ2-7
V: TRBV29-1

CDR3: CASSLDSRGGEQYF
J: TRBJ2-7
V: TRBV7-2

CDR3: CASSLSGDTGELFF
J: TRBJ2-2
V: TRBV27

CDR3: CASSQGQGGSYNEQFF
J: TRBJ2-1
V: TRBV3-1

CDR3: CASSYSRLGAGEQFF
J: TRBJ2-1
V: TRBV6-2/TRBV6-3